This TCR beta chain came from a study of blood T cell repertoires in COVID-19. This clone was observed once. V lost 1 base and J lost 8; bases outside the gene matches: 8. The germline gives CDR1 GTSNPN, CDR2 SVGIG (reference sequence). The CDR3 extends over 14 amino acids. The repertoire was sequenced with immunoSEQ multiplex PCR; TCRdb's copy has only in-frame clones and lacks some. This sample carries 200,000 to 250,000 clones, about 84% of them seen once, and the ten largest clones take around 13%. The sequence derives from a human donor in a cohort sampled during active COVID-19. The rearrangement uses TRBV30 and TRBJ2-1, with 7 bases lining up with TRBD2. Sequencing was carried out using peripheral blood. The DNA for the CDR3 is TGTGCCTGGAGTGGAATAGCGGGCCACTATGAGCAGTTCTTC. Its translation is CAWSGIAGHYEQFF.